This T cell receptor beta chain appears in the sequencing data of a study of breast tumors, draining lymph nodes, adjacent tissues. TCRdb re-called the multiplex PCR reads through MiXCR, storing one row per CDR3 protein. The table has around 140,000 distinct CDR3 sequences, around 20% seen once. This clonotype has only one observation. What it binds is not known. The study's findings and limits: The data were judged consistent with most tumor T cells coming from lymph node and expanding in tumor. Compared with lymph nodes, tumors were less diverse; compared with nontumor tissue, more. Luminal-like breast cancer showed significantly higher tumor–nontumor repertoire similarity than basal-like.

This CDR3 contains 19 residues. Losses at the gene ends were 2 bases for V and 3 bases for J; bases not matched to a gene: 13. Germline CDR1 is SGHDT and CDR2 is YYEEEE. Axillary draining lymph nodes of breast cancer patients supplied the node samples. The sample was axillary lymph node tissue. The sequence derives from a female donor with breast cancer. Some clones in this sample may be carry-over from other donors' samples. This rearrangement joins TRBV5-6 to TRBJ2-3; 12 bases map to TRBD2. The CDR3 here is CASSFGTSGRRGVTDTQYF. The CDR3, as DNA: TGTGCCAGCAGCTTCGGAACTAGCGGGAGGAGGGGGGTAACAGATACGCAGTATTTT.